This T cell receptor (beta chain) was sequenced during a study of post-analysis software for immune sequencing data. In the case of this clonotype: Its antigen remains unidentified.

The TCR beta cDNA libraries contained unique molecular identifiers. MiXCR was run by TCRdb on the PCR reads, yielding one entry per CDR3 protein. The profile shows fewer than 850,000 distinct CDR3 sequences, around 27% of them singletons. General study results and limits: Versus controls, multiple sclerosis patients showed significantly lower diversity (normalized Chao1). F-measure co-clustering was strong for batch-matched samples.

The sequence was collected from a girl aged 5 to 17 with multiple sclerosis. Sequencing used blood.

Written as DNA, the CDR3 is TGCAGTGCGGCCGGTTGGGTCTTCTACGAGCAGTACTTC. It encodes CSAAGWVFYEQYF. The rearrangement joins TRBV20-1 to TRBJ2-7; the D is unclear. This CDR3 is 13 amino acids long. Trimming shortened V by 6 bases and J by 3 bases, and 15 bases separated the two germline ends. CDR1 is DFQATT, CDR2 SNEGSKA, per germline (reference sequence).